Listed below are T cell receptor beta chains from one sample, sequenced in a study of T-cell reconstitution after alpha-beta-depleted transplantation in children. TCRdb re-called the PCR reads with MiXCR, one entry per CDR3 protein. The table has 400,000 to 450,000 distinct CDR3 sequences, around two fifths seen once. This material consisted of PBMCs, taken before TCRalphabeta/CD19-depleted stem cell transplant. The receptors were sampled from a girl aged 2 to 10 with aplastic anemia, due to receive a stem cell transplant. Both conserved end residues are part of each CDR3. Each record gives: D gene, V gene, clone size, J gene, CDR3 DNA, CDR3 protein. D genes are given only for firm matches. Expanded clones are given a class, and other clones once, few, many or no size at all.

d_call: .
v_call: TRBV11-2
clone_size: many
j_call: TRBJ2-6
cdr3_nt: TGTGCCAGCAGCTCGTCTAGGGGGGCCATCCCTTTTTCTGGGGCCAACGTCCTGACTTTC
cdr3_aa: CASSSSRGAIPFSGANVLTF

d_call: .
v_call: TRBV5-5
clone_size: .
j_call: TRBJ2-3
cdr3_nt: TGTGCCAGCAGCTTGGGCCCGGAGACAGATACGCAGTATTTT
cdr3_aa: CASSLGPETDTQYF

d_call: .
v_call: TRBV5-1
clone_size: .
j_call: TRBJ2-6
cdr3_nt: TGCGCCAGCAGCTTGGAGGCCTATCACTCTGGGGCCAACGTCCTGACTTTC
cdr3_aa: CASSLEAYHSGANVLTF

d_call: TRBD2
v_call: TRBV25-1
clone_size: .
j_call: TRBJ2-1
cdr3_nt: TGTGCCAGCAGTTACCAGGGACTAGCGGGAGTTAATGAGCAGTTCTTC
cdr3_aa: CASSYQGLAGVNEQFF

d_call: .
v_call: TRBV28
clone_size: .
j_call: TRBJ2-7
cdr3_nt: TGTGCCAGCAGTTTATCGGACGCAGGGTTCGACGAGCAGTACTTC
cdr3_aa: CASSLSDAGFDEQYF

d_call: .
v_call: TRBV5-1
clone_size: many
j_call: TRBJ2-3
cdr3_nt: TGCGCCAGCAGCTTGTACCCCACAGATACGCAGTATTTT
cdr3_aa: CASSLYPTDTQYF

d_call: TRBD2
v_call: TRBV12-3/TRBV12-4
clone_size: .
j_call: TRBJ2-7
cdr3_nt: TGTGCCAGCGGATCAACTAGCGGGGGTTACGAGCAGTACTTC
cdr3_aa: CASGSTSGGYEQYF

d_call: TRBD2
v_call: TRBV6-1
clone_size: .
j_call: TRBJ2-7
cdr3_nt: TGTGCCAGCAGTAAAGGACTAGCGACCGAGCAGTACTTC
cdr3_aa: CASSKGLATEQYF

d_call: TRBD1
v_call: TRBV5-6
clone_size: few
j_call: TRBJ2-3
cdr3_nt: TGTGCCAGCAGCGCTACCGGGACAGGGGGGCTACTCACCCGGACGCAGTATTTT
cdr3_aa: CASSATGTGGLLTRTQYF

d_call: .
v_call: TRBV11-1
clone_size: .
j_call: TRBJ1-4
cdr3_nt: TGTGCCAGCAGCGATTACGAGGGGGGTCTGGCAACTAATGAAAAACTGTTTTTT
cdr3_aa: CASSDYEGGLATNEKLFF

d_call: .
v_call: TRBV20-1
clone_size: .
j_call: TRBJ2-6
cdr3_nt: TGCAGTGCTAGTGCCGGGTCTGGGGCCAACGTCCTGACTTTC
cdr3_aa: CSASAGSGANVLTF

d_call: .
v_call: TRBV6-1
clone_size: few
j_call: TRBJ2-1
cdr3_nt: TGTGCCAGCAGGACCCGGGGAGGGGGCTCATCCTACAATGAGCAGTTCTTC
cdr3_aa: CASRTRGGGSSYNEQFF

d_call: TRBD2
v_call: TRBV13
clone_size: .
j_call: TRBJ2-6
cdr3_nt: TGTGCCAGCAGAAGCGGCGGGGGTTCTGGGGCCAACGTCCTGACTTTC
cdr3_aa: CASRSGGGSGANVLTF

d_call: TRBD2
v_call: TRBV7-9
clone_size: .
j_call: TRBJ2-3
cdr3_nt: TGTGCCAGCAGCCTAAGTCCGACTAGCAGCGGCACAGATACGCAGTATTTT
cdr3_aa: CASSLSPTSSGTDTQYF

d_call: .
v_call: TRBV5-1
clone_size: .
j_call: TRBJ1-6
cdr3_nt: TGCGCCAGCAGCTTTCAGGGGACTGATTCACCCCTCTACTTT
cdr3_aa: CASSFQGTDSPLYF

d_call: .
v_call: TRBV7-2
clone_size: .
j_call: TRBJ2-5
cdr3_nt: TGTGCCAGCAGCTTAGGTCCAGGGGCCTCACAAGAGACCCAGTACTTC
cdr3_aa: CASSLGPGASQETQYF